Below, 6 T cell receptor beta chains from the same sample are listed, as sequenced in a study of control samples from healthy donors and cancer patients. Data came from immunoSEQ multiplex PCR; TCRdb stores just in-frame clones and leaves some out. The table lists around 94,000 clones, about 85% of them singletons. Sequencing was done on a sample of blood. All receptors derive from a woman between 45 and 60 years old in good health.

This clone appeared a few times. The V gene is TRBV20-1, the J gene TRBJ2-3; D remains unclear. Per germline, CDR1 DFQATT and CDR2 SNEGSKA (reference sequence). The CDR3 is 11 residues long. Between the trimmed V and J ends, which lost 6 bases and 5 bases, there was a span of 9 bases. This CDR3 reads CSAPVGDTQYF. DNA of the CDR3: TGCAGTGCCCCGGTGGGAGATACGCAGTATTTT.

The V and J genes are TRBV4-3 and TRBJ1-1; D gene unclear. Trimming stripped 1 base from V and 4 bases from J, with 10 bases between. The CDR3 is made up of 14 amino acids. The V gene's germline CDR1 is LGHNA and CDR2 YSLEER. The CDR3 protein is CASSQAFRGTEAFF. The CDR3 bases are TGCGCCAGCAGCCAAGCCTTTCGGGGCACTGAAGCTTTCTTT.

The V call is TRBV7-9, the J call TRBJ1-1; TRBD1 aligns across 7 bases. The CDR3 contains 15 residues. The V segment lost 5 bases and the J segment 2 bases; nucleotides outside the gene matches: 8. From germline, CDR1 is SEHNR and CDR2 FQNEAQ (reference sequence). CDR3 amino acids: CASSPRGGRNTEAFF. The CDR3 nucleotides read TGTGCCAGCAGCCCCCGAGGGGGCCGAAACACTGAAGCTTTCTTT.

The gene calls are TRBV2 and TRBJ1-5; 7 positions match TRBD1. Germline V gene lookup returns CDR1 SNHLY and CDR2 FYNNEI. Trimming took 4 bases from V and 7 from J; bases not matched to a gene: 4. This CDR3 region has 13 residues. This CDR3 reads CASSGHRGQPQHF. The CDR3 bases are TGTGCCAGCAGTGGACACAGGGGACAGCCCCAGCATTTT. Variable domain in full (rest from reference TRBV2 and TRBJ1-5): EPEVTQTPSHQVTQMGQEVILRCVPISNHLYFYWYRQILGQKVEFLVSFYNNEISEKSEIFDDQFSVERPDGSNFTLKIRSTKLEDSAMYFCASSGHRGQPQHFGDGTRLSIL.

This clone appeared a single time. CDR3 nucleotides: TGTGCCAGCAGCTTAGATATAGGCGGCTATGGCTACACCTTC. This encodes CASSLDIGGYGYTF. J is TRBJ1-2 and V is TRBV7-2; D unclear. Per germline, CDR1 SGHTA and CDR2 FQGNSA. This CDR3 has 14 residues. V was clipped by 1 base and J by 4 bases, with 10 bases between them.

This chain links TRBV29-1 with TRBJ1-1; a weak D match, TRBD1 (6 bases). CDR1 and CDR2 (germline): SQVTM, ANQGSEA. CDR3 length: 13 amino acids. Trimming left V 6 bases short and J 3 bases short, with 14 bases between. CDR3 DNA: TGCAGCGTGTCACAGGGTGGGGACACTGAAGCTTTCTTT. This gives the protein CSVSQGGDTEAFF.